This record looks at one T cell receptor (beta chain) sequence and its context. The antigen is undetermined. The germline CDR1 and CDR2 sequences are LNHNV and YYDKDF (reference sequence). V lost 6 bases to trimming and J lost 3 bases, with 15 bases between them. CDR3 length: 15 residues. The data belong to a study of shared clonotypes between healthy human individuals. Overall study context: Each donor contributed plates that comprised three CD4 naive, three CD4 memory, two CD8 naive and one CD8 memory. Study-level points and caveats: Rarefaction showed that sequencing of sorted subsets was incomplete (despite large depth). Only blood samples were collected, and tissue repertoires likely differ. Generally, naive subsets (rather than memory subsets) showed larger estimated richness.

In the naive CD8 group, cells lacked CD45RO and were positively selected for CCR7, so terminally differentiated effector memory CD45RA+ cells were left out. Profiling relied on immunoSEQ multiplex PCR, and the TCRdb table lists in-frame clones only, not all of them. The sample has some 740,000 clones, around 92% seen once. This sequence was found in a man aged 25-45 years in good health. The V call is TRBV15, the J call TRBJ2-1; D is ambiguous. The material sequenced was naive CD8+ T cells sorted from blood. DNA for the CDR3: TGTGCCACCAGTGGGGTCCTTACAGTCTACAATGAGCAGTTCTTC. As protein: CATSGVLTVYNEQFF.